One sample yielded the 18 T cell receptor beta chains listed below, sequenced in a study of OX40 agonist ivuxolimab in advanced cancers. Assay: immunoSEQ multiplex PCR; the TCRdb copy retains only in-frame clones and omits some. This sample has about 72,000 clones, with roughly nine tenths found just once. The sample was CD4+ or CD8+ T cells sorted from blood, taken in a trial of the OX40 agonist ivuxolimab. The receptors come from an adult with an advanced solid tumor such as melanoma, head and neck, liver or kidney cancer.

The chain carries TRBV18 and TRBJ2-2; D may correspond to TRBD1 or TRBD2 (5 bases each). Between the trimmed V and J ends, which lost 3 bases and 1 base, there was a span of 9 bases. Germline V gene data show CDR1 as KGHSH and CDR2 as LQKENI. This CDR3 is built from 15 residues. CDR3 in amino acids: CASSPRDGNTGELFF. As DNA, the CDR3 is TGTGCCAGCTCACCCCGGGACGGGAACACCGGGGAGCTGTTTTTT.

This chain uses TRBV5-4 with TRBJ1-2; 8 nucleotides agree with TRBD1. The V segment lost 4 bases and the J segment 1 base; nucleotides outside the gene matches: 6. Germline V gene lookup returns CDR1 SGHNT and CDR2 YYREEE (reference sequence). CDR3 length: 15 residues. The CDR3 DNA sequence: TGTGCCAGCAGCCCCAGGGGGCCGGGTAACTATGGCTACACCTTC. This translates into CASSPRGPGNYGYTF.

J is TRBJ1-4 and V is TRBV5-1; 10 nucleotides agree with TRBD1. The CDR3 extends over 15 amino acids. V trimming: 4 bases; J trimming: 8 bases; junction bases outside the gene matches: 8. Per germline, CDR1 SGHRS and CDR2 YFSETQ. This chain's CDR3 is CASSPETGGGEKLFF. The CDR3 DNA follows: TGCGCCAGCAGCCCCGAGACAGGGGGCGGCGAAAAACTGTTTTTT.

The chain joins TRBV7-2 to TRBJ2-1; D is perhaps TRBD1 (6 bases). The CDR3 has 16 amino acids. Trimming shortened V by 5 bases and J by 3 bases, and 17 bases separated the two germline ends. Germline assignment: CDR1 SGHTA and CDR2 FQGNSA. Here the CDR3 DNA reads TGTGCCAGCAGCCGGAAGCTCCAGGGGTTCTACAATGAGCAGTTCTTC. It yields the protein CASSRKLQGFYNEQFF.

This chain links TRBV2 with TRBJ2-2; maybe TRBD1 (5 bases). Germline loops: CDR1 SNHLY, CDR2 FYNNEI. Trimming stripped 6 bases from V and 5 bases from J, with 19 bases between. The CDR3 loop spans 16 amino acids. The CDR3 nucleotides read TGTGCCAGCAGCCCCCAGGGCGGTGTTTTGACCGGGGAGCTGTTTTTT. Amino acid sequence: CASSPQGGVLTGELFF.

V gene TRBV7-6 combines with J gene TRBJ2-1; no clear D. This CDR3 is built from 14 residues. V gave up 2 bases and J gave up 7 bases, with 12 bases separating them. Per the germline V gene, CDR1 is SGHVS and CDR2 is FNYEAQ. In nucleotides, the CDR3 is TGTGCCAGCAGCTTACAGGAGTCCATTAATGAGCAGTTCTTC. Translation gives CASSLQESINEQFF.

The chain links TRBV6-5 to TRBJ2-3, with D maybe TRBD1 (6 bases). The V gene's germline CDR1 is MNHEY and CDR2 SVGAGI. Trimming took 7 bases from V and 0 from J, leaving 14 bases between them. The CDR3 extends over 15 amino acids. The CDR3 spells CASTPGALSTDTQYF. The CDR3 DNA sequence: TGTGCCAGCACCCCAGGGGCCCTTAGCACAGATACGCAGTATTTT.

The genes are TRBV7-3 and TRBJ2-7, with D perhaps TRBD1 or TRBD2 (5 bases each). CDR1 and CDR2 (germline): SGHTA, FQGTGA. The CDR3 is 15 residues long. V lost 6 bases and J 2 bases, leaving 17 bases between the germline ends. CDR3 nucleotide sequence: TGTGCCAGCAGTATCGGGACGGCGAAAACCTACGAGCAGTACTTC. Translating it yields CASSIGTAKTYEQYF.

The chain recombines TRBV5-1 with TRBJ2-7; either TRBD1 or TRBD2 may supply D (5 bases each). CDR1 is SGHRS, CDR2 YFSETQ, per germline. V dropped 2 bases and J dropped 6 bases, with 12 bases sitting between them. CDR3 length: 13 residues. In nucleotides, the CDR3 is TGCGCCAGCAGCTTACGAACGGGACGCGAGCAGTACTTC. Protein: CASSLRTGREQYF. Supplemented by reference TRBV5-1 and TRBJ2-7, the full variable domain reads KAGVTQTPRYLIKTRGQQVTLSCSPISGHRSVSWYQQTPGQGLQFLFEYFSETQRNKGNFPGRFSGRQFSNSRSEMNVSTLELGDSALYLCASSLRTGREQYFGPGTRLTVT.

The chain links TRBV5-1 to TRBJ2-7; D is uncertain. Between the trimmed V and J ends, which lost 5 bases and 4 bases, there was a span of 13 bases. Germline V gene lookup returns CDR1 SGHRS and CDR2 YFSETQ. The CDR3 is 13 amino acids. CDR3 sequence reads: CASRDPTGYEQYF. The CDR3 DNA reads TGCGCCAGCAGGGATCCCACTGGATACGAGCAGTACTTC.

This chain links TRBV6-1 with TRBJ1-1; D uncertain. There are 15 residues in the CDR3. Germline CDR1 and CDR2: MNHNS and SASEGT. V lost 2 bases to trimming and J lost 3 bases, with 13 bases between them. DNA of the CDR3: TGTGCCAGCAGTGAATGGGTAGGCGGGGACACTGAAGCTTTCTTT. It specifies CASSEWVGGDTEAFF.

This clone has only a few counts. The germline gene is not matched at one end of the junction; a read error may be the cause. V gene TRBV5-5 combines with J gene TRBJ2-7; TRBD2 is a possible D gene (5 bases). The germline gives CDR1 SGHKS, CDR2 YYEKEE (reference sequence). The CDR3 is made up of 14 amino acids. CDR3 sequence: CASSQMSGSSEQYF. In DNA form, the CDR3 reads TGTGCCAGCAGCCAGATGTCGGGGTCCTCCGAGCAGTACTTC.

This chain joins TRBV6-6 and TRBJ2-1, with 7 bases that match TRBD1. Trimming removed 6 bases from V and 8 bases from J; junction bases left unmatched: 10. Germline assignment: CDR1 MNHNY and CDR2 SVGAGI (reference sequence). This CDR3 spans 14 amino acids. The CDR3 bases are TGTGCCAGCAGCCCGGACAGGAATAGGTATGAGCAGTTCTTC. It is translated as CASSPDRNRYEQFF.

The chain combines TRBV18 with TRBJ2-7, with D possibly matching TRBD2 (5 bases). Germline CDR1 KGHSH, CDR2 LQKENI. This CDR3 has 13 amino acids. V was clipped by 3 bases and J by 7 bases, with 13 bases between them. CDR3 sequence (DNA): TGTGCCAGCTCACCGGGAGCCTTAGGGGAGCAGTACTTC. Translating gives CASSPGALGEQYF. The full variable domain, with the rest looked up from reference TRBV18 and TRBJ2-7, is NAGVMQNPRHLVRRRGQEARLRCSPMKGHSHVYWYRQLPEEGLKFMVYLQKENIIDESGMPKERFSAEFPKEGPSILRIQQVVRGDSAAYFCASSPGALGEQYFGPGTRLTVT.

This clone has more than one count but fewer than ten. The chain recombines TRBV7-2 with TRBJ2-1, with 8 bases lining up with TRBD2. V was clipped by 2 bases and J by 3 bases; unmatched bases: 0. The germline gives CDR1 SGHTA, CDR2 FQGNSA. The CDR3 contains 14 residues. CDR3 amino acids: CASSLTSGYNEQFF. The DNA for the CDR3 is TGTGCCAGCAGCTTAACTAGCGGCTACAATGAGCAGTTCTTC.

V and J are TRBV30 and TRBJ1-5, with 8 bases that match TRBD1. Germline CDR1 is GTSNPN and CDR2 is SVGIG (reference sequence). Germline trimming cut 2 bases from V and 3 bases from J; bases unmatched to any gene: 6. CDR3 length equals 15 residues. In nucleotides, the CDR3 is TGTGCCTGGAGTCAGGGGGCGGCTTTCAATCAGCCCCAGCATTTT. It yields the protein CAWSQGAAFNQPQHF.

The chain joins TRBV6-6 to TRBJ2-3; TRBD2 matches at 11 bases. The CDR3 is 16 amino acids. Germline loops: CDR1 MNHNY, CDR2 SVGAGI (reference sequence). V lost 6 bases, J lost 4 bases, and 9 bases stayed unmatched. CDR3 nucleotides: TGTGCCAGCAGGGGCTTAACTAGCGGGGGTTCAGATACGCAGTATTTT. Its translation: CASRGLTSGGSDTQYF.

V usage is TRBV7-2 and J usage is TRBJ1-1; D call uncertain. V lost 1 base, J lost 4 bases, and 10 bases lay in between. The germline CDR1 and CDR2 sequences are SGHTA and FQGNSA. CDR3 size: 14 residues. The CDR3 is CASSLGGRATEAFF. CDR3 bases: TGTGCCAGCAGCTTAGGCGGACGGGCCACTGAAGCTTTCTTT.